What follows are 17 T cell receptor beta chains derived from one specimen sequenced in a study of blood T cell repertoires in COVID-19. Some clones are missing from TCRdb's copy, which holds only in-frame ones; the method was immunoSEQ multiplex PCR. The sample consists of hundreds of thousands of clones, over 75% of them appearing once. Specimen: peripheral blood. Receptors were obtained from a man aged 50-60 years with acute or convalescent COVID-19.

This clone was seen more than once but under ten times. The chain employs TRBV30 and TRBJ1-1, with D maybe TRBD1 (6 bases). Germline loops: CDR1 GTSNPN, CDR2 SVGIG (reference sequence). Trimming removed 5 bases from V and 9 bases from J, with 16 bases in between. CDR3 size: 12 residues. The CDR3 sequence: CAWRQVRRQAFF. In DNA form, the CDR3 reads TGTGCCTGGCGACAGGTCCGAAGGCAAGCTTTCTTT.

V and J are TRBV11-2 and TRBJ1-2; maybe TRBD1 (6 bases). The CDR3 spans 15 residues. Germline assignment: CDR1 SGHAT and CDR2 FQNNGV. V lost 5 bases, J lost 1 base, and 14 bases lay in between. CDR3 DNA sequence: TGTGCCAGCAGCCCGCAGACGGGACATAACTATGGCTACACCTTC. Translation gives CASSPQTGHNYGYTF.

Comment on this clone: The same CDR3 can be traced to other DNA sequences in this sample. This chain connects TRBV5-1 to TRBJ2-2, with 11 nucleotides matching TRBD1. The V and J ends lost 5 bases and 3 bases, in that order; junction bases with no gene match: 3. The germline V gene encodes CDR1 SGHRS and CDR2 YFSETQ. There are 15 residues in the CDR3. The CDR3 sequence is CASRRTGGDTGELFF. In DNA, the CDR3 is TGCGCCAGCAGAAGGACAGGGGGCGACACCGGGGAGCTGTTTTTT.

The V gene is TRBV6-5, the J gene TRBJ1-2; D is perhaps TRBD1 (6 bases). CDR3 size: 12 residues. The germline V gene has CDR1 MNHEY and CDR2 SVGAGI. Trimming shortened V by 8 bases and J by 8 bases, and 15 bases separated the two germline ends. CDR3 region: CASGTRGKGYTF. Here the CDR3 DNA reads TGTGCCAGCGGTACCAGGGGAAAGGGCTACACCTTC.

This clone was seen a single time. V usage is TRBV27 and J usage is TRBJ2-1; 8 bases are a match to TRBD1. V was pared by 6 bases and J by 6 bases, with 10 bases of the junction left unmatched. The CDR3 contains 15 residues. Germline V CDR1 and CDR2: MNHEY, SMNVEV (reference sequence). Here the CDR3 DNA reads TGTGCCAGCAGCTATTTGACAGGGGACCCCAATGAGCAGTTCTTC. This encodes CASSYLTGDPNEQFF.

The rearrangement joins TRBV5-6 to TRBJ1-2; the D gene is possibly TRBD1 (5 bases). The V and J ends lost 3 bases and 7 bases respectively, with 16 bases between them. CDR3 size: 14 residues. Germline V CDR1 and CDR2: SGHDT, YYEEEE. The CDR3 protein is CASSWRGDPFGYTF. The CDR3 DNA is TGTGCCAGCAGCTGGCGGGGGGATCCATTTGGCTACACCTTC.

The chain carries TRBV7-6 and TRBJ1-2, with D unresolved. Germline V gives CDR1 SGHVS, CDR2 FNYEAQ. Trimming cost V 4 bases and J 6 bases, with 21 bases left between them. This CDR3 is 16 amino acids long. CDR3 DNA: TGTGCCAGCAGCTCTGCGGCCCGACTAAACGGGAATGGCTACACCTTC. It encodes CASSSAARLNGNGYTF.

The rearrangement links TRBV19 to TRBJ1-6, with 8 positions matching TRBD1. The germline V gene has CDR1 LNHDA and CDR2 SQIVND (reference sequence). CDR3 length: 14 residues. V lost 9 bases and J lost 10; bases outside the gene matches: 11. CDR3 bases: TGTGCCAGCAAGGGAGGACAGGGAAAATCACCCCTCCACTTT. Translation gives CASKGGQGKSPLHF.

The CDR3, as DNA: TGTGCCAGCAGGCAACGCGGGGCTGACGGCTACACCTTC. It is translated as CASRQRGADGYTF. This chain joins TRBV27 and TRBJ1-2, with D tentatively TRBD1 (5 bases). The germline V and J ends were trimmed by 6 bases and 8 bases, with 16 bases remaining between them. The CDR3 sequence is 13 residues long. Germline lookup yields CDR1 MNHEY and CDR2 SMNVEV (reference sequence).

The V gene is TRBV3-1 (or the pseudogene TRBV3-2), the J gene TRBJ1-6; D is uncertain. The germline gives CDR1 LGHDT, CDR2 YNNKEL (reference sequence). Trimming cost V 0 bases and J 5 bases, with 8 bases left between them. CDR3 length: 15 amino acids. Here the CDR3 DNA reads TGTGCCAGCAGCCAAGAGGGCGTACATAATTCACCCCTCCACTTT. Its translation: CASSQEGVHNSPLHF.

The genes are TRBV9 and TRBJ1-1, with TRBD1 matching 7 bases. Per germline, CDR1 SGDLS and CDR2 YYNGEE. The CDR3 is 13 residues long. V shed 3 bases and J 4 bases; nucleotides not matched to a gene: 3. The DNA for the CDR3 is TGTGCCAGCAGCGGCGACAGGGCCACTGAAGCTTTCTTT. Its protein product is CASSGDRATEAFF.

This clone was detected once. The V gene is TRBV13, the J gene TRBJ1-4; 9 bases map to TRBD1. The germline gives CDR1 PRHDT, CDR2 FYEKMQ (reference sequence). The ends lost 7 bases at V and 7 bases at J; junction bases unmatched: 4. CDR3 length: 13 amino acids. In nucleotides, the CDR3 is TGTGCCAGCAACAGGGGGCGAGGTGAAAAACTGTTTTTT. As protein: CASNRGRGEKLFF.

This clone was detected a few times. The chain is built from TRBV15 and TRBJ1-2, with a tentative D call TRBD1 (6 bases). The CDR3 is 16 residues long. Germline CDR1 is LNHNV and CDR2 is YYDKDF (reference sequence). V dropped 3 bases and J dropped 0 bases, with 14 bases sitting between them. CDR3 loop: CATSRGPGHPNYGYTF. Written as DNA, the CDR3 is TGTGCCACCAGCAGGGGGCCGGGACACCCTAACTATGGCTACACCTTC.

V usage is TRBV3-1 (or the pseudogene TRBV3-2) and J usage is TRBJ1-1; TRBD1 matches 10 bases. This CDR3 region has 16 residues. CDR1 LGHDT and CDR2 YNNKEL come from the germline V gene (reference sequence). V dropped 5 bases and J dropped 1; count of bases not matched to a gene: 7. The CDR3 DNA reads as TGTGCCAGCAGCTTTAGACAGGGGGCGAGGAACACTGAAGCTTTCTTT. Protein sequence: CASSFRQGARNTEAFF.

The chain couples TRBV6-6 to TRBJ1-3, with 8 bases identical to TRBD1. Germline V gene sequence: CDR1 MNHNY, CDR2 SVGAGI (reference sequence). The CDR3 loop spans 15 amino acids. V gave up 4 bases and J gave up 7 bases; unmatched junction bases: 9. The chain's CDR3 is CASSFGTGGRNTIYF. In DNA, the CDR3 is TGTGCCAGCAGTTTCGGTACAGGGGGAAGGAACACCATATATTTT.

This clone was seen only once. The V and J genes are TRBV18 and TRBJ2-4; TRBD2 matches at 7 bases. Germline V gene data show CDR1 as KGHSH and CDR2 as LQKENI. Unmatched junction bases numbered 2, after V lost 0 bases and J lost 6 bases. The CDR3 is made up of 14 amino acids. The CDR3 sequence is CASSPPGGGNIQYF. DNA of the CDR3: TGTGCCAGCTCACCACCGGGGGGGGGAAACATTCAGTACTTC. The full variable domain, its missing parts supplied by reference TRBV18 and TRBJ2-4, is NAGVMQNPRHLVRRRGQEARLRCSPMKGHSHVYWYRQLPEEGLKFMVYLQKENIIDESGMPKERFSAEFPKEGPSILRIQQVVRGDSAAYFCASSPPGGGNIQYFGAGTRLSVL.

This chain links TRBV12-3 or TRBV12-4 with TRBJ2-3; maybe TRBD1 (6 bases). The ends were cut back, 8 bases at V and 7 bases at J, with 16 bases in the middle. There are 13 residues in the CDR3. The DNA of the CDR3 is TGTGCCAGCGGTCTCCAGGGGAAGCATACGCAGTATTTT. Its translation is CASGLQGKHTQYF.